This T cell receptor (beta chain) was obtained from a study of shared clonotypes between healthy human individuals. With 1 base removed from V and 5 bases from J, the gap between germline ends came to 14 bases. The length of the CDR3 is 16 residues. The germline CDR1 and CDR2 sequences are MGHRA and YSYEKL. Assay used: immunoSEQ multiplex PCR; TCRdb lists only in-frame clones, some missing. The sample has around 690,000 clones; 90% are singletons. This clone was picked up many times. V is TRBV4-1 and J is TRBJ2-2; D call uncertain. This clonotype originated in a man aged 18 to 29 in good health. Some clones in this sample may be carry-over from other donors' samples. Source material: memory CD8+ T cells from PBMCs. Subset denoted: CD45RO+ cells pooled with CCR7-negative TemRA cells. The CDR3 here is CASSQGSYPGTGELFF. The CDR3 DNA reads TGCGCCAGCAGCCAAGGTTCCTACCCCGGAACCGGGGAGCTGTTTTTT.